A single sample is the source of the 24 T cell receptor beta chains below, sequenced in a study of cytomegalovirus exposure and HLA in healthy donors. Profiled with immunoSEQ multiplex PCR; TCRdb holds only in-frame clones, not every one. Here the sample spans about 150,000 clones, 70% to 90% being singletons. The sequenced material came from PBMCs. These receptors were taken from a man younger than 30 in good health and CMV-seropositive.

The chain has TRBV6-5 and TRBJ2-2; 9 positions agree with TRBD1. J lost 5 bases, V lost 5 bases, and 6 bases had no gene match. The length of the CDR3 is 15 residues. Germline V gene lookup returns CDR1 MNHEY and CDR2 SVGAGI. The chain's CDR3 is CASSPGTGRTGELFF. The CDR3 bases are TGTGCCAGCAGTCCCGGGACAGGGCGGACCGGGGAGCTGTTTTTT.

The genes are TRBV27 and TRBJ2-5; 7 nucleotides line up with TRBD1. The length of the CDR3 is 14 residues. Germline CDR1 is MNHEY and CDR2 is SMNVEV (reference sequence). Unmatched junction bases numbered 10, after V lost 8 bases and J lost 4 bases. The CDR3 loop reads CASGVLQGRETQYF. In DNA, the CDR3 is TGTGCCAGCGGAGTACTACAGGGGCGAGAGACCCAGTACTTC.

Only one count was recorded for this clone. V usage is TRBV9 and J usage is TRBJ1-3; 8 bases line up with TRBD1. The CDR3 loop spans 16 amino acids. CDR1 is SGDLS and CDR2 is YYNGEE in the germline V gene. The ends lost 3 bases at V and 0 bases at J; junction bases unmatched: 5. The CDR3 spells CASSGGQGYSGNTIYF. CDR3 sequence (DNA): TGTGCCAGCAGCGGAGGACAGGGCTACTCTGGAAACACCATATATTTT.

The V gene is TRBV4-1, the J gene TRBJ2-1, with 8 bases lining up with TRBD2. This CDR3 region has 16 residues. The junction had 8 bases not matched to a gene; V was cut back by 0 bases and J by 7 bases. The germline V gene encodes CDR1 MGHRA and CDR2 YSYEKL. CDR3 in amino acids: CASSQETGGGLNEQFF. Written as DNA, the CDR3 is TGCGCCAGCAGCCAAGAGACGGGGGGGGGCCTTAATGAGCAGTTCTTC.

The chain is built from TRBV19 and TRBJ2-7; possibly TRBD2 for D (6 bases). Trimming took 6 bases from V and 3 from J, leaving 15 bases between them. CDR1 and CDR2 (germline): LNHDA, SQIVND (reference sequence). CDR3 size: 14 residues. CDR3 sequence reads: CASSTTSTVYEQYF. The CDR3 DNA reads as TGTGCCAGTAGCACTACTAGCACAGTCTACGAGCAGTACTTC.

The CDR3 DNA reads as TGCAGCGCACCCGCCGGGACAGCACAATATGGCTACACCTTC. Residues: CSAPAGTAQYGYTF. This chain connects TRBV29-1 to TRBJ1-2, with 7 bases lining up with TRBD1. V lost 7 bases to trimming and J lost 5 bases; unmatched junction nucleotides: 13. The germline V gene encodes CDR1 SQVTM and CDR2 ANQGSEA. This CDR3 region has 14 residues.

The chain is built from TRBV6-5 and TRBJ2-7, with 9 bases identical to TRBD1. The CDR3 loop spans 15 amino acids. CDR1 and CDR2 (germline): MNHEY, SVGAGI. The trim removed 6 bases at V and 4 bases at J, leaving 10 bases unmatched. Written as DNA, the CDR3 is TGTGCCAGCAGCAATACAGGGGGCTCCTCATACGAGCAGTACTTC. Residues: CASSNTGGSSYEQYF.

The chain joins TRBV9 to TRBJ2-5, with 11 bases that match TRBD2. This CDR3 contains 16 residues. Looked up from germline, CDR1 is SGDLS and CDR2 is YYNGEE. After removal of 3 bases from V and 3 bases from J, the junction contained 7 bases not matched to a gene. CDR3 in amino acids: CASSESGTSGKETQYF. The CDR3 DNA reads TGTGCCAGCAGCGAGTCAGGGACTAGCGGCAAAGAGACCCAGTACTTC.

This chain links TRBV5-6 with TRBJ2-5; 10 positions match TRBD2. The CDR3 is 15 residues long. Trimming took 3 bases from V and 5 from J; bases not matched to a gene: 7. Germline-derived CDR1 and CDR2 are SGHDT and YYEEEE. The CDR3 sequence is CASSSLGAGGETQYF. As DNA, the CDR3 is TGTGCCAGCAGCTCCCTCGGAGCGGGGGGGGAGACCCAGTACTTC.

The chain uses TRBV4-2 and TRBJ2-7; D might be TRBD2 (5 bases). The CDR3 has 16 amino acids. Germline CDR1 and CDR2: LGHNA and YNFKEQ. V was trimmed by 0 bases and J by 0 bases, leaving 12 bases between them. This chain's CDR3 is CASSQEASGPSYEQYF. As DNA, the CDR3 is TGTGCCAGCAGCCAAGAAGCGAGCGGACCCTCCTACGAGCAGTACTTC.

The V call is TRBV7-2, the J call TRBJ2-5, with 7 bases aligning to TRBD1. The trim removed 4 bases at V and 4 bases at J, leaving 9 bases unmatched. The CDR3 is 15 amino acids. Germline CDR1 is SGHTA and CDR2 is FQGNSA. The CDR3 reads CASSSWTGSGETQYF. The CDR3 DNA reads TGTGCCAGCAGCTCTTGGACAGGATCAGGAGAGACCCAGTACTTC.

This rearrangement joins TRBV29-1 to TRBJ2-3; 9 positions match TRBD2. Looked up from germline, CDR1 is SQVTM and CDR2 is ANQGSEA. After removal of 3 bases from V and 6 bases from J, the junction contained 10 bases not matched to a gene. The CDR3 consists of 15 residues. The CDR3 reads CSVDGTSRRGDTQYF. In DNA, the CDR3 is TGCAGCGTTGACGGGACTAGCAGACGTGGGGATACGCAGTATTTT.

J is TRBJ2-7 and V is TRBV30; 7 bases are shared with TRBD1. The CDR3 consists of 12 residues. Germline V lookup: CDR1 GTSNPN, CDR2 SVGIG (reference sequence). Losses at the gene ends were 7 bases for V and 0 bases for J; bases not matched to a gene: 3. In DNA form, the CDR3 reads TGTGCCTCTAACAGGGGCTCCTACGAGCAGTACTTC. Amino acid sequence: CASNRGSYEQYF.

V gene TRBV28 combines with J gene TRBJ2-7, with 8 bases identical to TRBD1. There are 14 residues in the CDR3. Per the germline V gene, CDR1 is MDHEN and CDR2 is SYDVKM. Germline trimming cut 3 bases from V and 6 bases from J; bases unmatched to any gene: 7. Here the CDR3 reads CASSLMGQAAEQYF. The CDR3 DNA is TGTGCCAGCAGTTTGATGGGACAGGCGGCCGAGCAGTACTTC. The variable domain in full, completed from reference TRBV28 and TRBJ2-7, reads DVKVTQSSRYLVKRTGEKVFLECVQDMDHENMFWYRQDPGLGLRLIYFSYDVKMKEKGDIPEGYSVSREKKERFSLILESASTNQTSMYLCASSLMGQAAEQYFGPGTRLTVT.

The rearrangement joins TRBV11-2 to TRBJ2-1; D is perhaps TRBD2 (5 bases). From germline, CDR1 is SGHAT and CDR2 FQNNGV. The length of the CDR3 is 15 residues. Trimming cost V 1 base and J 8 bases, with 15 bases left between them. The CDR3 is CASSLGEGHIDEQFF. The CDR3 DNA follows: TGTGCCAGCAGCTTAGGAGAGGGCCATATCGATGAGCAGTTCTTC.

Concerning this clone itself: The junction departs from germline at one end; a sequencing error may be responsible. The rearrangement joins TRBV6-5 to TRBJ2-7, with D possibly TRBD2 on 6 matching bases. Germline V gives CDR1 MNHEY, CDR2 SVGAGI. The CDR3 spans 11 residues. CDR3 region: CASSAPGLKRF. CDR3 sequence (DNA): TGTGCCAGCAGTGCCCCGGGACTCAAGAGGTTC.

The chain links TRBV10-3 to TRBJ1-2; TRBD1 matches at 11 bases. V lost 3 bases, J lost 4 bases, and 4 bases stayed unmatched. The CDR3 is 15 residues long. Per germline, CDR1 ENHRY and CDR2 SYGVKD. Here the CDR3 reads CAISDIGQGAYGYTF. In DNA form, the CDR3 reads TGTGCCATCAGTGATATCGGACAGGGGGCCTATGGCTACACCTTC.

The chain joins TRBV27 to TRBJ1-6; possibly TRBD1 for D (5 bases). The CDR3 has 14 residues. Between the trimmed V and J ends, which lost 6 bases and 4 bases, there was a span of 10 bases. CDR1 MNHEY and CDR2 SMNVEV come from the germline V gene (reference sequence). The CDR3 here is CASSDSPYNSPLHF. The CDR3 region has the DNA TGTGCCAGCAGCGACAGTCCTTATAATTCACCCCTCCACTTT.

The chain has TRBV7-2 and TRBJ2-3; D possibly corresponds to TRBD1 (6 bases). V was cut by 0 bases and J by 0 bases, with 10 bases left in between. The CDR3 runs 16 residues. Looked up from germline, CDR1 is SGHTA and CDR2 is FQGNSA. CDR3 in DNA: TGTGCCAGCAGCTTAGCCCTCACAGGGAGCACAGATACGCAGTATTTT. As protein: CASSLALTGSTDTQYF.

V usage is TRBV7-3 and J usage is TRBJ2-5; 15 bases line up with TRBD2. Germline CDR1 SGHTA, CDR2 FQGTGA. Trimming removed 5 bases from V and 4 bases from J; junction bases left unmatched: 8. The CDR3 is made up of 17 amino acids. The CDR3 loop reads CASSLHRTSGGAETQYF. The CDR3 DNA reads TGTGCCAGCAGCCTCCACCGGACTAGCGGGGGGGCAGAGACCCAGTACTTC.

The chain recombines TRBV20-1 with TRBJ2-3; D unresolved. This CDR3 is 11 amino acids long. Germline CDR1 DFQATT, CDR2 SNEGSKA (reference sequence). Trimming stripped 3 bases from V and 6 bases from J, with 7 bases between. This chain's CDR3 is CSASLLDTQYF. As DNA, the CDR3 is TGCAGTGCTAGTCTACTGGATACGCAGTATTTT.

V is TRBV9 and J is TRBJ2-7; 13 bases agree with TRBD2. Germline trimming cut 4 bases from V and 5 bases from J; bases unmatched to any gene: 9. Germline assignment: CDR1 SGDLS and CDR2 YYNGEE. The CDR3 has 16 amino acids. DNA of the CDR3: TGTGCCAGCAGCCAGAGACTAGCGGGAGGCGTAGACGAGCAGTACTTC. It is translated as CASSQRLAGGVDEQYF.

This clone has only a few counts. V usage is TRBV6-5 and J usage is TRBJ1-2; 9 nucleotides agree with TRBD1. The V gene end was trimmed by 5 bases and the J gene end by 4 bases; junction bases not matched to a gene: 8. This CDR3 has 15 residues. Germline CDR1 reads MNHEY; CDR2 reads SVGAGI. The CDR3 sequence: CASSPYPTGGYGYTF. CDR3 DNA: TGTGCCAGCAGTCCCTATCCGACAGGGGGCTATGGCTACACCTTC.

The chain recombines TRBV6-5 with TRBJ2-5, with 8 bases matching TRBD1. CDR1 and CDR2 from the germline V gene are MNHEY and SVGAGI. The CDR3 loop spans 13 amino acids. Germline trimming cut 5 bases from V and 7 bases from J; bases unmatched to any gene: 6. CDR3 in amino acids: CASSRDRGVTQYF. The CDR3 coding sequence is TGTGCCAGCAGTCGCGACAGGGGTGTGACCCAGTACTTC.